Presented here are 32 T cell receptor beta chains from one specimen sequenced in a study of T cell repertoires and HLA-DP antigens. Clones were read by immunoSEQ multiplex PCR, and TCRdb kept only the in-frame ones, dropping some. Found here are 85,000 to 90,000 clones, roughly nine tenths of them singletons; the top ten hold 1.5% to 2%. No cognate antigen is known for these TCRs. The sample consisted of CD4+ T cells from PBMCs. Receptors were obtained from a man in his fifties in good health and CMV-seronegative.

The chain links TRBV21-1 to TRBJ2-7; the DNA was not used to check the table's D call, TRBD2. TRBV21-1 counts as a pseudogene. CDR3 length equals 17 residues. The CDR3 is CASSKKRGPERTEEQYF. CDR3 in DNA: TGTGCCAGCAGCAAAAAAAGAGGGCCCGAAAGAACGGAAGAGCAGTACTTC.

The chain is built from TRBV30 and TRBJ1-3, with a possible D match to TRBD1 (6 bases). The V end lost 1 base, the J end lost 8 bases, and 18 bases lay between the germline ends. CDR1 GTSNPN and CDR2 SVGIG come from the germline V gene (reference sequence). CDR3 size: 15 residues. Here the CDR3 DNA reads TGTGCCTGGAGTGCGTTTTCAGGGAACAGGGACACCATATATTTT. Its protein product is CAWSAFSGNRDTIYF.

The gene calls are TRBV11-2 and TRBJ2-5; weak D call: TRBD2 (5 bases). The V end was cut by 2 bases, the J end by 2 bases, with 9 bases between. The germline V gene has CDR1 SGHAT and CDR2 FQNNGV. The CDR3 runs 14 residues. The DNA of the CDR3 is TGTGCCAGCAGCTTAAGCACTAGTCAAGAGACCCAGTACTTC. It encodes CASSLSTSQETQYF.

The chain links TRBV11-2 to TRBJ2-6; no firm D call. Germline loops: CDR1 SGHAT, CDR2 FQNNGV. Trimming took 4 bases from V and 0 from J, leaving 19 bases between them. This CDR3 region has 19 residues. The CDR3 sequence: CASSSLRVESNSGANVLTF. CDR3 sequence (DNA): TGTGCCAGCAGCTCTCTTAGGGTAGAATCTAACTCTGGGGCCAACGTCCTGACTTTC.

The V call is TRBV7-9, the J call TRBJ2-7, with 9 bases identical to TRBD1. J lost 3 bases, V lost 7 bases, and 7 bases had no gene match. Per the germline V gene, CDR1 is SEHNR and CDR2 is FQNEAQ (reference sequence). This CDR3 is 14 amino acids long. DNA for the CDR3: TGTGCCAGCACCGGGGGGACAGGGAACTACGAGCAGTACTTC. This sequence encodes CASTGGTGNYEQYF.

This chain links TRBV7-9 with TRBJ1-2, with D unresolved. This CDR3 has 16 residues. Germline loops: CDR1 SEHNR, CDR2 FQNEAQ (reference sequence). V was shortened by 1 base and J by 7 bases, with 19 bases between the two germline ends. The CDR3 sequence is CASSLDFSQEAGGYTF. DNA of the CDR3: TGTGCCAGCAGCTTAGATTTCTCCCAGGAGGCGGGTGGCTACACCTTC.

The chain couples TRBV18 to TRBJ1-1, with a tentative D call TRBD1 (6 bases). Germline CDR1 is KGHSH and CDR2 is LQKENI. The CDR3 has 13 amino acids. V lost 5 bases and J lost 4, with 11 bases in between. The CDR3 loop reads CASSSGQSTEAFF. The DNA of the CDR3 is TGTGCCAGCTCAAGCGGACAGAGCACTGAAGCTTTCTTT.

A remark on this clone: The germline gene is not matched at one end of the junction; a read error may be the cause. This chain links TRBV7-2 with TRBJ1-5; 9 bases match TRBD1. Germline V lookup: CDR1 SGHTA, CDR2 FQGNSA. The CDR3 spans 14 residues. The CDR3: CASSLTGGKQPQHF. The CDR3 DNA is TGTGCCAGCAGCTTAACAGGGGGCAAACAGCCCCAGCATTTT. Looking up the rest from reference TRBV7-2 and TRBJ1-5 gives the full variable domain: GAGVSQSPSNKVTEKGKDVELRCDPISGHTALYWYRQSLGQGLEFLIYFQGNSAPDKSGLPSDRFSAERTGGSVSTLTIQRTQQEDSAVYLCASSLTGGKQPQHFGDGTRLSIL.

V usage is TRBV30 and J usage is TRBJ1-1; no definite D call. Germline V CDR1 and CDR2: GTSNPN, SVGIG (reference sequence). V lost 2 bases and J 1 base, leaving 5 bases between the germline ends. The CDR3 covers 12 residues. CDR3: CAWSPGNTEAFF. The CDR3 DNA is TGTGCCTGGAGTCCTGGGAACACTGAAGCTTTCTTT.

The CDR3 nucleotides read TGTGCCAGCAGCCAAGAAGCAGGGCAAGCAAACTATGGCTACACCTTC. Amino acid sequence: CASSQEAGQANYGYTF. The V gene is TRBV4-2, the J gene TRBJ1-2, with D possibly TRBD1 on 5 matching bases. Germline CDR1 is LGHNA and CDR2 is YNFKEQ. With 0 bases removed from V and 2 bases from J, the gap between germline ends came to 13 bases. The CDR3 length is 16 residues.

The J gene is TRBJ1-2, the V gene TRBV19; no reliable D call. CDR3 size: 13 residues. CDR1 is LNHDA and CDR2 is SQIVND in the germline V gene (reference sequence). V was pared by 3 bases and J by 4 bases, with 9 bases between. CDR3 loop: CASSMGGFYGYTF. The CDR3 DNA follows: TGTGCCAGTAGTATGGGAGGGTTCTATGGCTACACCTTC.

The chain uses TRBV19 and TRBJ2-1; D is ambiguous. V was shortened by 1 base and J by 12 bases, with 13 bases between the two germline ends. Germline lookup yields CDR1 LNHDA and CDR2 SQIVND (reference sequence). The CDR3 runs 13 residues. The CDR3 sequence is CASSIASRPRQFF. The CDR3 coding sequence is TGTGCCAGTAGTATAGCGTCCCGCCCGAGGCAGTTCTTC.

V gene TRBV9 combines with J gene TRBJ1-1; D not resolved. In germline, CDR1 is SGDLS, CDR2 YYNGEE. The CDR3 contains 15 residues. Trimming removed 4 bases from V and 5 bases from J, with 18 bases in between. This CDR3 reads CASSLVSGYGTEAFF. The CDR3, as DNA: TGTGCCAGCAGCCTTGTCTCGGGGTATGGGACTGAAGCTTTCTTT.

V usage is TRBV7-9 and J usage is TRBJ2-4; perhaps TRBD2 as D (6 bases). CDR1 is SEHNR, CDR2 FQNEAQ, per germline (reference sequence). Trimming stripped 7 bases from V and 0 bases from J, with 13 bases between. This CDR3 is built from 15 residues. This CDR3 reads CASTYGGAAKNIQYF. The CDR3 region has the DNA TGTGCCAGCACCTACGGAGGGGCAGCCAAAAACATTCAGTACTTC.

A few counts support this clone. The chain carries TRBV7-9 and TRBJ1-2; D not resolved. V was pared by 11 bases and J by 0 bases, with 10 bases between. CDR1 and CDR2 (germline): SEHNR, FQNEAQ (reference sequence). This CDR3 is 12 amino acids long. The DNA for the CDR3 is TGTGCCCCTCAACAAGCTAACTATGGCTACACCTTC. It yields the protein CAPQQANYGYTF.

The CDR3 here is CASTLGGMGEAFF. CDR3 DNA sequence: TGTGCCAGCACCTTAGGAGGGATGGGTGAAGCTTTCTTT. The chain combines TRBV28 with TRBJ1-1; D call uncertain. CDR3 length equals 13 residues. Deletions cut 7 bases from V and 7 bases from J, with 16 bases between. Germline V lookup: CDR1 MDHEN, CDR2 SYDVKM.

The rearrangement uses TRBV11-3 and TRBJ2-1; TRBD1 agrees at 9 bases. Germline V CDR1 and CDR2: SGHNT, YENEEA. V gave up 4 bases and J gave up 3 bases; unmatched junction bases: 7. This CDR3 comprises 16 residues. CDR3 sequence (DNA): TGTGCCAGCAGCTGGGAGGGACAGGGCATCTACAATGAGCAGTTCTTC. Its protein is CASSWEGQGIYNEQFF.

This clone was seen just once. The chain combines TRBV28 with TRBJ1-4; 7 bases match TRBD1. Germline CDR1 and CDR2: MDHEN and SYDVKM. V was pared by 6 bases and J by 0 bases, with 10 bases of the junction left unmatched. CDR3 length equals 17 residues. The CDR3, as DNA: TGTGCCAGCAGCGGGGGGAGGGGGCCCGCAACTAATGAAAAACTGTTTTTT. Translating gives CASSGGRGPATNEKLFF.

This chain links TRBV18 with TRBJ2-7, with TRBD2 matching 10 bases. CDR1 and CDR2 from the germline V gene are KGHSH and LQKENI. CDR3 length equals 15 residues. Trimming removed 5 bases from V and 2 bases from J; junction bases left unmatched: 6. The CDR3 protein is CASSTSSGRAYEQYF. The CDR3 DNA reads TGTGCCAGCTCAACTTCGAGCGGGAGGGCCTACGAGCAGTACTTC.

CDR3 protein: CASSLGWGFEDTQYF. The CDR3 DNA reads as TGTGCCAGCAGCTTAGGATGGGGCTTCGAAGATACGCAGTATTTT. The V and J genes are TRBV7-2 and TRBJ2-3; the D gene is possibly TRBD1 (5 bases). The V and J ends lost 1 base and 5 bases respectively, with 13 bases between them. The CDR3 is 15 residues long. The germline V gene has CDR1 SGHTA and CDR2 FQGNSA.

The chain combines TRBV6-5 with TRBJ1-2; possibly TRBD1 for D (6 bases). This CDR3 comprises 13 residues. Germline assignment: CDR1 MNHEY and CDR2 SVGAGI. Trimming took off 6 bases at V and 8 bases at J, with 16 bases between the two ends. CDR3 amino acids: CASRGQGLWGYTF. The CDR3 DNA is TGTGCCAGCAGAGGCCAGGGGCTCTGGGGCTACACCTTC.

CDR3 in DNA: TGTGCCAGCAGCCCTAGCGCAAAGCAGTTCTTC. It yields the protein CASSPSAKQFF. The V call is TRBV11-2, the J call TRBJ2-1; weak D call: TRBD2 (6 bases). V gave up 5 bases and J gave up 11 bases, with 10 bases separating them. CDR1 and CDR2 from the germline V gene are SGHAT and FQNNGV. CDR3 length: 11 amino acids. Based on the CDR3 plus reference TRBV11-2 and TRBJ2-1, the full variable domain is EAGVAQSPRYKIIEKRQSVAFWCNPISGHATLYWYQQILGQGPKLLIQFQNNGVVDDSQLPKDRFSAERLKGVDSTLKIQPAKLEDSAVYLCASSPSAKQFFGPGTRLTVL.

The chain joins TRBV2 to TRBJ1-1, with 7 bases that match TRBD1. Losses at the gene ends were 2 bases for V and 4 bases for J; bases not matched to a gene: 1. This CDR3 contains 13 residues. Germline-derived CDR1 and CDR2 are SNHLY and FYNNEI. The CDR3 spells CASSEQGVTEAFF. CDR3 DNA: TGTGCCAGCAGTGAACAGGGGGTCACTGAAGCTTTCTTT.

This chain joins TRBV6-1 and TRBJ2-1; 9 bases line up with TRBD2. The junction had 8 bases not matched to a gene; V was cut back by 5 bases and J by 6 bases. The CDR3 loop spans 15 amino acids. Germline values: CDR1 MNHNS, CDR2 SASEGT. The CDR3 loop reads CASSWGGAGGNEQFF. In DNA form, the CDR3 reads TGTGCCAGCAGTTGGGGAGGAGCGGGGGGCAATGAGCAGTTCTTC.

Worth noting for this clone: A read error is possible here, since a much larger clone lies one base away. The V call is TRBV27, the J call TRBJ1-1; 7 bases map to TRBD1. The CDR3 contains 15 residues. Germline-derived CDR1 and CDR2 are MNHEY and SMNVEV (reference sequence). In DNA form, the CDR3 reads TGTGCCAGCAATCCCATACAGGGGAAGAACGCTGAAGCTTTCTTT. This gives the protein CASNPIQGKNAEAFF.

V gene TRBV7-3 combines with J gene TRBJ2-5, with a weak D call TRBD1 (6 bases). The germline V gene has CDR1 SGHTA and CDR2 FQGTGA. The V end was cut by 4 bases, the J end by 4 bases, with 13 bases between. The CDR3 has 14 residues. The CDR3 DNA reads TGTGCCAGCAGCTCTTACAGGGATCGAGAGACCCAGTACTTC. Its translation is CASSSYRDRETQYF.

The CDR3 DNA is TGTGCCAGTAGTCGCTCTGGCGAAGCCGGGGAGCTGTTTTTT. It yields the protein CASSRSGEAGELFF. This chain links TRBV19 with TRBJ2-2; no reliable D call. The germline gives CDR1 LNHDA, CDR2 SQIVND (reference sequence). Trimming removed 5 bases at V and 6 bases at J, with 13 bases between. This CDR3 contains 14 residues. Variable domain in full (rest from reference TRBV19 and TRBJ2-2): DGGITQSPKYLFRKEGQNVTLSCEQNLNHDAMYWYRQDPGQGLRLIYYSQIVNDFQKGDIAEGYSVSREKKESFPLTVTSAQKNPTAFYLCASSRSGEAGELFFGEGSRLTVL.

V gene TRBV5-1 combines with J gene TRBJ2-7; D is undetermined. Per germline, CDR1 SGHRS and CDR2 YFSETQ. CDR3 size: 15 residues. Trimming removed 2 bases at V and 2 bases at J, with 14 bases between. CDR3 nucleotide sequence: TGCGCCAGCAGCTTATCACCCGGCGATCCCTACGAGCAGTACTTC. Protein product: CASSLSPGDPYEQYF.

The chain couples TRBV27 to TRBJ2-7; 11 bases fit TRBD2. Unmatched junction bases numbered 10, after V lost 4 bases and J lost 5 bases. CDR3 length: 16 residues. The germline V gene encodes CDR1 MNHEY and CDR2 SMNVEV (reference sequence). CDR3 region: CASSSPSGGYRNEQYF. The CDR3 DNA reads TGTGCCAGCAGTTCCCCTAGCGGGGGGTATCGGAACGAGCAGTACTTC.

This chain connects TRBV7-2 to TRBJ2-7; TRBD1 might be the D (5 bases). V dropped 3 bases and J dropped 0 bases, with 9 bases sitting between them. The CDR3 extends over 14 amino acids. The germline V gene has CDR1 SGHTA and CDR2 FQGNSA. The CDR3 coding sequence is TGTGCCAGCAGCTTTCAAGGGGTCTCCTACGAGCAGTACTTC. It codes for CASSFQGVSYEQYF.

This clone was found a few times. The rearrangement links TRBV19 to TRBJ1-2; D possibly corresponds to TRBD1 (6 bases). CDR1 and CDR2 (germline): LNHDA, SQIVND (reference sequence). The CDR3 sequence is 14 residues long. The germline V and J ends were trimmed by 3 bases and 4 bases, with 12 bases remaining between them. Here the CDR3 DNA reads TGTGCCAGTAGTATTGGACAGATACTCTATGGCTACACCTTC. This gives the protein CASSIGQILYGYTF. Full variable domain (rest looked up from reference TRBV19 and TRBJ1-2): DGGITQSPKYLFRKEGQNVTLSCEQNLNHDAMYWYRQDPGQGLRLIYYSQIVNDFQKGDIAEGYSVSREKKESFPLTVTSAQKNPTAFYLCASSIGQILYGYTFGSGTRLTVV.

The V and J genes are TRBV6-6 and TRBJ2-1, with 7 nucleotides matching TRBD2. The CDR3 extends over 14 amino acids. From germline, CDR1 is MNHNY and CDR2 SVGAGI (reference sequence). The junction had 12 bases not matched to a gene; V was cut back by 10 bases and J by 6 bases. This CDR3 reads CATLPRGVGNEQFF. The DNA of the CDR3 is TGTGCCACCCTTCCCCGGGGGGTCGGCAATGAGCAGTTCTTC.